This T cell receptor beta chain was sequenced in a study of blood T cell repertoires in COVID-19. The CDR3 runs 16 residues. Germline CDR1 SGHDT, CDR2 YYEEEE. The J segment lost 4 bases and the V segment lost 2 bases, leaving 11 bases of the junction unmatched. The table came from immunoSEQ multiplex PCR; TCRdb's copy has only in-frame clones and leaves some out. The table lists under 250,000 clones, over 65% of them singletons. The cohort comprised adults aged 18 to 89 years residing in about two dozen US areas. Cohorts were assigned according to the clinical history that participants reported. The receptor's source is a woman in her sixties who had recovered from COVID-19. The sequencing input was PBMCs or T cells enriched from blood (not recorded which). This sequence joins TRBV5-6 and TRBJ2-5, with 7 bases aligning to TRBD1. CDR3 amino acids: CASSLQGIEGRETQYF. The DNA for the CDR3 is TGTGCCAGCAGCTTACAGGGGATCGAGGGGCGAGAGACCCAGTACTTC.